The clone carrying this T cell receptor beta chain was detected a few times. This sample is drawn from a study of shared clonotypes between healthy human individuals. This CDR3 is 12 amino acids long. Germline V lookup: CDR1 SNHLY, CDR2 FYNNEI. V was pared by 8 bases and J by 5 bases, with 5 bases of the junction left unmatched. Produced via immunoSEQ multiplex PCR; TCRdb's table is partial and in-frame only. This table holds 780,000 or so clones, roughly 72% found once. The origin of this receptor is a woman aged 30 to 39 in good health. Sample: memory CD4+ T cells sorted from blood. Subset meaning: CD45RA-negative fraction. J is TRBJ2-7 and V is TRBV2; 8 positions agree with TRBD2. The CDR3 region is CASFAGGDEQYF. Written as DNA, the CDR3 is TGTGCCAGCTTCGCGGGAGGAGACGAGCAGTACTTC. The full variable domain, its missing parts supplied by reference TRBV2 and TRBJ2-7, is EPEVTQTPSHQVTQMGQEVILRCVPISNHLYFYWYRQILGQKVEFLVSFYNNEISEKSEIFDDQFSVERPDGSNFTLKIRSTKLEDSAMYFCASFAGGDEQYFGPGTRLTVT.